Below are 5 T cell receptor beta chains sequenced from a single sample in a study of blood T cells in healthy people across ages. A sample-barcoded 5' primer and a J-beta primer mix were used in a second PCR of about 7 to 11 cycles. TCRdb recomputed calls from the 5' RACE reads with MiXCR, one row per CDR3 protein. The sample shows some 890,000 distinct CDR3 sequences, 25% to 30% of them seen only once. In addition, the sample was reused for a study of T cells of mothers and their children.

Sequenced material: blood. The receptors shown here come from a woman between 35 and 50 years old in good health.

Comments on this clonotype: Compared with germline, one end of the junction differs, possibly owing to a read error. The chain combines TRBV24-1 with TRBJ2-7; D possibly corresponds to TRBD2 (5 bases). Germline V gives CDR1 KGHDR, CDR2 SFDVKD. The CDR3 runs 13 residues. Written as DNA, the CDR3 is TGTACCACCGGAGGATCTAATGAGTACGAGCAGTACTTC. The encoded protein is CTTGGSNEYEQYF.

The genes are TRBV27 and TRBJ2-4; 9 positions match TRBD2. Germline assignment: CDR1 MNHEY and CDR2 SMNVEV (reference sequence). The CDR3 extends over 16 amino acids. Losses at the gene ends were 5 bases for V and 13 bases for J; bases not matched to a gene: 18. The DNA for the CDR3 is TGTGCCAGCAGTCACCTAAGCGGGGGGATCCACAATGAGCAGTACTTC. Its protein product is CASSHLSGGIHNEQYF.

This clonotype has a handful of counts. The chain carries TRBV7-9 and TRBJ1-2; D may be TRBD1 (6 bases). Germline V gives CDR1 SEHNR, CDR2 FQNEAQ (reference sequence). With 5 bases removed from V and 4 bases from J, the gap between germline ends came to 14 bases. This CDR3 is built from 14 residues. CDR3 residues: CASSQDSRTYGYTF. The CDR3 DNA reads TGTGCCAGCAGCCAGGACAGTCGGACCTATGGCTACACCTTC.

This clonotype was seen repeatedly, ten times or more. The chain is built from TRBV5-5 and TRBJ1-2; D remains unclear. Germline V gene sequence: CDR1 SGHKS, CDR2 YYEKEE (reference sequence). The CDR3 is 14 amino acids. V gave up 4 bases and J gave up 2 bases, with 12 bases separating them. The DNA of the CDR3 is TGTGCCAGCAGCCCCCAGGTTGCAAACTATGGCTACACCTTC. Its protein product is CASSPQVANYGYTF.

The CDR3 protein is CSALGKPKNIQYF. CDR3 DNA: TGCAGCGCCCTAGGAAAACCCAAAAACATTCAGTACTTC. This chain links TRBV29-1 with TRBJ2-4, with D unresolved. This CDR3 region has 13 residues. From germline, CDR1 is SQVTM and CDR2 ANQGSEA. The V end was cut by 7 bases, the J end by 2 bases, with 12 bases between.